This T cell receptor (beta chain) was recovered during a study of T-cell memory formation after mild COVID-19. To note about this clonotype: No antigen is known for it.

General observations from the study: Among clones peaking at day 37 in the second wave, SARS-CoV-2 specificity remained unconfirmed. Shrinking CD4+ clones resided mostly in CM and EM, and CD8+ ones in EMRA.

Germline CDR1 reads MNHEY; CDR2 reads SVGEGT. V lost 10 bases to trimming and J lost 6 bases; unmatched junction nucleotides: 13. The CDR3 spans 14 residues. TCR alpha and TCR beta cDNA libraries carrying sample barcodes and UMIs came from 5'RACE with constant-segment primers. TCRdb passed the 5' RACE reads through MiXCR, listing each CDR3 protein once. This sample carries approximately 250,000 distinct CDR3 sequences, 15% to 20% of them seen once, and the ten largest clones take 22%. The rearrangement joins TRBV6-2 or TRBV6-3 to TRBJ2-5; 8 positions agree with TRBD1. This clonotype was sampled from a man younger than 35 who had mild COVID-19 (a few samples of this study predate the infection). Cell type and time point are not known. The sample taken for sequencing was PBMCs or a T cell subset sorted from them (not recorded which). As DNA, the CDR3 is TGTGCCACGTCAGAGGACAGGGCGGAGCAGACCCAGTACTTC. This encodes CATSEDRAEQTQYF.